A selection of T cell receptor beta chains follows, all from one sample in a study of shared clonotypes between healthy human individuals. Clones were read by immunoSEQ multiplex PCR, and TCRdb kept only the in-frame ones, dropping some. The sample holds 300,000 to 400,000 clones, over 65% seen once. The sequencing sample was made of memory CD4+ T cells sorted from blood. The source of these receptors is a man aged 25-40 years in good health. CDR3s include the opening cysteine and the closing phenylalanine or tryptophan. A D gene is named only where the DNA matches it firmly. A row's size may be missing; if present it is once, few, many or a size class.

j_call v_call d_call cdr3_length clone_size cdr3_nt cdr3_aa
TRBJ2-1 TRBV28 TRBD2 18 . TGTGCCAGCAGTTCCCCCGGGACTAGCGGGATTAGGTTAGGTGAGCAGTTCTTC CASSSPGTSGIRLGEQFF
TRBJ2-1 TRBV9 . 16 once TGTGCCAGCAGCGTAGGGTTATTAGCCTCTCCCCCCGAGCAGTTCTTC CASSVGLLASPPEQFF
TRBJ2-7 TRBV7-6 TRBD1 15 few TGTGCCAGCAGCCTAAAGGACAGGGAGACCTACGAGCAGTACTTC CASSLKDRETYEQYF
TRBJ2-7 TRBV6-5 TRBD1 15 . TGTGCCAGCAACGAGGGCGGACAGGGGAAACGCGAGCAGTACTTC CASNEGGQGKREQYF
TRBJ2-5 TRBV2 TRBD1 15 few TGTGCCAGCAGCCTCGGGACAGGGTATTCGGAGACCCAGTACTTC CASSLGTGYSETQYF
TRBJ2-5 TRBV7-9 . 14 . TGTGCCAGCAGCTTAGCAGGGGCGCCATCGGCCCAGTACTTC CASSLAGAPSAQYF
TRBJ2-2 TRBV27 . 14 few TGTGCCAGCAGTTCCAGTTTTGCGACCGGGGAGCTGTTTTTT CASSSSFATGELFF
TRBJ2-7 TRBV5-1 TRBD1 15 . TGCGCCAGCAGCTTGGCCACAGGGGTCACCTACGAGCAGTACTTC CASSLATGVTYEQYF
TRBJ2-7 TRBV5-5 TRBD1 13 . TGTGCCAGCAGTCCGGGACAGCGCTCCGAGCAGTACTTC CASSPGQRSEQYF
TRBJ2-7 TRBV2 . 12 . TGTGCCAGCAGTGCAGAGGGCTCGGTGCAGTACTTC CASSAEGSVQYF
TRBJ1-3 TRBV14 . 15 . TGTGCCAGCAGCCAAACAGGGTTCGGTGGAAACACCATATATTTT CASSQTGFGGNTIYF
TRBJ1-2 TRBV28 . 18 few TGTGCCAGCAGTTTTATCAATCTCGGGGGGTATCCCCCTAAGGGCTACACCTTC CASSFINLGGYPPKGYTF
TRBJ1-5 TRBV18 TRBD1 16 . TGTGCCAGCTCACCACCGGGACGGACAGGGGATCAGCCCCAGCATTTT CASSPPGRTGDQPQHF
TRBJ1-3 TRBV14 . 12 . TGTGCCACCAGACGGTCTGGAAACACCATATATTTT CATRRSGNTIYF
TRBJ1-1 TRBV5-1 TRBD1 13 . TGCGCCAGCAGCTTCGGACAGGGTACCGAAGCTTTCTTT CASSFGQGTEAFF
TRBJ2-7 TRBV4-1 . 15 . TGCGCCAGCAGCTTCCAAGGAGACAGCTCCTACGAGCAGTACTTC CASSFQGDSSYEQYF
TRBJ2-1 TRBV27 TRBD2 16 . TGTGCCAGCAGTTTATGGGGCGGGAGCTCCTACAATGAGCAGTTCTTC CASSLWGGSSYNEQFF
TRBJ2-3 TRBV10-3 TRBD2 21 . TGTGCCATCAGTGTTCCCGGGACTAGCGGGAGCCAAAAAGGGAGCACAGATACGCAGTATTTT CAISVPGTSGSQKGSTDTQYF
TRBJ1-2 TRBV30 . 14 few TGTGCCTGGGGGCCCCAGTGGGGAAGCTATGGCTACACCTTC CAWGPQWGSYGYTF
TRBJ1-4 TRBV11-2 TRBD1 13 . TGTGCCAGCAGCCGGGACAGGGTTGAAAAACTGTTTTTT CASSRDRVEKLFF
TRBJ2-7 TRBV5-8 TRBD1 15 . TGTGCCAGCAGCTTGATCCACAGGGGCTCCTACGAGCAGTACTTC CASSLIHRGSYEQYF
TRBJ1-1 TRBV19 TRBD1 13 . TGTGCCAGTTCGGACAGGGGGAACACTGAAGCTTTCTTT CASSDRGNTEAFF
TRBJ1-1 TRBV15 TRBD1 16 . TGTGCCACCAGCCAGACGAGGGGGCGGTTGAACACTGAAGCTTTCTTT CATSQTRGRLNTEAFF
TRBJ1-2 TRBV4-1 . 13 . TGCGCCAGCAGCCAACCCGGGGACTATGGCTACACCTTC CASSQPGDYGYTF
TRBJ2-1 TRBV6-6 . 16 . TGTGCCAGCAGTTACTGGGGGGATGGAACTTACAATGAGCAGTTCTTC CASSYWGDGTYNEQFF
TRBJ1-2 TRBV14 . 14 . TGTGCCAGCAGCCAAGATTCGTGGGGGGCTGGCTACACCTTC CASSQDSWGAGYTF
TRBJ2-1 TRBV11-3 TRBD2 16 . TGTGCCAGCAGCCCCCAAGGGACTAGCGGGTACGATGAGCAGTTCTTC CASSPQGTSGYDEQFF
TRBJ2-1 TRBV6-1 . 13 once TGTGCCACCCCGGACTTATGGGGCGTTGAGCAGTTCTTC CATPDLWGVEQFF
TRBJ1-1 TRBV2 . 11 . TGTGCCAGCAGTGCTCAGGCTGAAGCTTTCTTT CASSAQAEAFF
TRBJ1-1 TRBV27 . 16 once TGTGCCAGCAGTCGGGGCCAGGGGAGGCCCCCCATTGAAGCTTTCTTT CASSRGQGRPPIEAFF
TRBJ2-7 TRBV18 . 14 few TGTGCCAGCTCACCGGGGCGGAGGGCCTACGAGCAGTACTTC CASSPGRRAYEQYF
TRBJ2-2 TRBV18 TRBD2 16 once TGTGCCAGCTCACCGAACGGACTAGGTAACACCGGGGAGCTGTTTTTT CASSPNGLGNTGELFF
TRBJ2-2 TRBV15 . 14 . TGTGCCACCAGCATCGGGGCGAACACCGGGGAGCTGTTTTTT CATSIGANTGELFF
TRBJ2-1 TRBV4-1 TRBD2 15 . TGCGCCAGCAGCCGAAGGGCTAGCGGGGGGAATGAGCAGTTCTTC CASSRRASGGNEQFF
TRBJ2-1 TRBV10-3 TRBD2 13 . TGTGCCACCCGGACTAGCGGGTCTGATGAGCAGTTCTTC CATRTSGSDEQFF
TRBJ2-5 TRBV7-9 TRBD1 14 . TGTGCCAGCAGCCTTACAGGGGGCGCGAAGACCCAGTACTTC CASSLTGGAKTQYF
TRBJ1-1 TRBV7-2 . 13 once TGTGCCAGCAGCTCACAACAGAGCACTGAAGCTTTCTTT CASSSQQSTEAFF
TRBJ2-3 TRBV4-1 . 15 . TGCGCCAGCAGCCAAGACGGAGGGGGCACAGATACGCAGTATTTT CASSQDGGGTDTQYF
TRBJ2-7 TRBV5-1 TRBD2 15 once TGCGCCAGCAGCTTGGTAGCGGGAGGGAACTACGAGCAGTACTTC CASSLVAGGNYEQYF
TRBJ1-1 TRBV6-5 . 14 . TGTGCCAGCAGTTACTTGGGCATGAACACTGAAGCTTTCTTT CASSYLGMNTEAFF
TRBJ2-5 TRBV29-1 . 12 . TGCAGCGTTGGTGGCAAGGGAGAGACCCAGTACTTC CSVGGKGETQYF
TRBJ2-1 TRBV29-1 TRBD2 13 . TGCAGCTGGACTAGCGGGAGGGAAGATGAGCAGTTCTTC CSWTSGREDEQFF